One and the same sample provided the 26 T cell receptor beta chains below, sequenced in a study of OX40 agonist ivuxolimab in advanced cancers. The protocol was immunoSEQ multiplex PCR, while the TCRdb copy is restricted to in-frame clones and leaves out a portion. Of 80,000 to 90,000 clones listed, about 86% were seen once; the top ten hold around 1.5%. The sequencing used CD4+ or CD8+ T cells sorted from blood, collected in a trial of the OX40 agonist ivuxolimab. The receptor set was obtained from an adult with an advanced solid tumor such as melanoma, head and neck, liver or kidney cancer.

The J gene is TRBJ2-7, the V gene TRBV5-6; D is unresolved. The CDR3 is made up of 13 amino acids. Germline V CDR1 and CDR2: SGHDT, YYEEEE. V was pared by 8 bases and J by 4 bases, with 16 bases between. CDR3 in amino acids: CASRTTWAYEQYF. The CDR3 DNA follows: TGTGCCAGTAGGACCACTTGGGCGTACGAGCAGTACTTC.

The chain carries TRBV7-3 and TRBJ1-3; tentatively, D is TRBD1 (5 bases). This CDR3 comprises 15 residues. Germline V CDR1 and CDR2: SGHTA, FQGTGA. V lost 1 base and J lost 8, with 15 bases in between. CDR3 sequence (DNA): TGTGCCAGCAGCTTAAACGGGGCGGAAGGGGACACCATATATTTT. It encodes CASSLNGAEGDTIYF. The complete variable domain, with remaining parts taken from reference TRBV7-3 and TRBJ1-3, reads GAGVSQTPSNKVTEKGKYVELRCDPISGHTALYWYRQSLGQGPEFLIYFQGTGAADDSGLPNDRFFAVRPEGSVSTLKIQRTERGDSAVYLCASSLNGAEGDTIYFGEGSWLTVV.

This chain links TRBV14 with TRBJ1-1, with 8 bases that match TRBD1. Germline values: CDR1 SGHDN, CDR2 FVKESK. Trimming took 1 base from V and 1 from J; bases not matched to a gene: 5. The CDR3 is 16 residues long. The CDR3 region has the DNA TGTGCCAGCAGCCAAGGTGACAGGGGTAGGAACACTGAAGCTTTCTTT. Protein: CASSQGDRGRNTEAFF.

In nucleotides, the CDR3 is TGCGCCAGCAGTTTTACAGGGGCAAACACTGAAGCTTTCTTT. It yields the protein CASSFTGANTEAFF. The chain is built from TRBV23-1 and TRBJ1-1, with 7 bases matching TRBD1. TRBV23-1 is labeled an ORF, and its function is uncertain. V lost 5 bases, J lost 2 bases, and 5 bases stayed unmatched. CDR3 length: 14 amino acids.

V is TRBV25-1 and J is TRBJ2-7; 7 bases line up with TRBD1. V lost 5 bases to trimming and J lost 2 bases; unmatched junction nucleotides: 6. The CDR3 is made up of 14 amino acids. Per germline, CDR1 MGHDK and CDR2 SYGVNS. The CDR3 spells CASSPGQNTYEQYF. The CDR3 nucleotides are TGTGCCAGCAGTCCGGGACAGAATACCTACGAGCAGTACTTC.

CDR3 amino acids: CASRSGRNSPLHF. CDR3 sequence (DNA): TGTGCCAGCCGCAGTGGGCGGAATTCACCCCTCCACTTT. The chain recombines TRBV18 with TRBJ1-6; D not resolved. Germline CDR1 reads KGHSH; CDR2 reads LQKENI. This CDR3 has 13 residues. Trimming cost V 8 bases and J 7 bases, with 12 bases left between them.

This chain joins TRBV2 and TRBJ2-7, with D tentatively TRBD1 (6 bases). V was pared by 4 bases and J by 4 bases, with 20 bases between. This CDR3 contains 16 residues. Germline loops: CDR1 SNHLY, CDR2 FYNNEI. This CDR3 is CASSGGERGSTYEQYF. DNA of the CDR3: TGTGCCAGCAGTGGGGGAGAAAGGGGGTCAACTTACGAGCAGTACTTC.

The rearrangement links TRBV6-5 to TRBJ2-7; tentatively, D is TRBD2 (5 bases). The CDR3 totals 14 residues. The germline gives CDR1 MNHEY, CDR2 SVGAGI. Trimming stripped 2 bases from V and 3 bases from J, with 11 bases between. CDR3 bases: TGTGCCAGCAGTTACGGGCAGGAGGACTACGAGCAGTACTTC. This encodes CASSYGQEDYEQYF.

The V and J genes are TRBV6-5 and TRBJ1-1, with a tentative D call TRBD1 (5 bases). Germline V gene lookup returns CDR1 MNHEY and CDR2 SVGAGI. The CDR3 extends over 15 amino acids. Trimming stripped 2 bases from V and 1 base from J, with 11 bases between. This CDR3 reads CASSYGAGRNTEAFF. CDR3 DNA: TGTGCCAGCAGTTACGGTGCAGGGAGGAACACTGAAGCTTTCTTT.

The chain recombines TRBV10-1 with TRBJ2-3; 9 bases match TRBD1. CDR1 and CDR2 from the germline V gene are WNHNN and SYGVQD (reference sequence). CDR3 length: 16 residues. The V gene end was trimmed by 0 bases and the J gene end by 5 bases; junction bases not matched to a gene: 6. The CDR3 protein is CASSESMGQGIDTQYF. The CDR3 DNA reads TGCGCCAGCAGTGAGTCGATGGGACAGGGAATAGATACGCAGTATTTT.

The chain links TRBV30 to TRBJ1-2, with 8 bases matching TRBD1. The V gene's germline CDR1 is GTSNPN and CDR2 SVGIG (reference sequence). After removal of 3 bases from V and 6 bases from J, the junction contained 3 bases not matched to a gene. This CDR3 spans 12 amino acids. The CDR3 nucleotides are TGTGCCTGGAGCCGACAGGGGAATGGCTACACCTTC. Residues: CAWSRQGNGYTF.

The V gene is TRBV5-1, the J gene TRBJ1-6; no reliable D call. There are 16 residues in the CDR3. V was shortened by 3 bases and J by 6 bases, with 16 bases between the two germline ends. Germline CDR1 SGHRS, CDR2 YFSETQ. Here the CDR3 reads CASSSRTGPGNSPLHF. CDR3 bases: TGCGCCAGCAGCTCCCGGACCGGTCCGGGTAATTCACCCCTCCACTTT.

The V and J genes are TRBV7-9 and TRBJ2-5, with 8 bases fitting TRBD2. Germline lookup yields CDR1 SEHNR and CDR2 FQNEAQ (reference sequence). V lost 5 bases and J lost 5; bases outside the gene matches: 7. The CDR3 loop spans 14 amino acids. CDR3 in DNA: TGTGCCAGCAGCACCGGGGGGGGCGACGAGACCCAGTACTTC. Amino acids: CASSTGGGDETQYF.

The rearrangement links TRBV7-2 to TRBJ2-5; 8 positions agree with TRBD1. Losses at the gene ends were 5 bases for V and 4 bases for J; bases not matched to a gene: 12. The V gene's germline CDR1 is SGHTA and CDR2 FQGNSA. CDR3 length: 16 residues. The CDR3: CASSPTGQGGRETQYF. For the CDR3, the DNA is TGTGCCAGCAGCCCAACCGGACAGGGAGGTAGAGAGACCCAGTACTTC.

This clone was counted once. CDR3 bases: TGTGCCACAAAGACAGCGACTAACTATGGCTACACCTTC. Its translation: CATKTATNYGYTF. The chain links TRBV28 to TRBJ1-2; D possibly corresponds to TRBD1 (5 bases). Germline values: CDR1 MDHEN, CDR2 SYDVKM. Trimming took 10 bases from V and 0 from J, leaving 12 bases between them. There are 13 residues in the CDR3.

This clone has only one observation. The chain has TRBV28 and TRBJ1-3; 8 nucleotides align to TRBD1. J gave up 10 bases and V 5 bases, and 16 bases lay outside the gene matches. Germline V gives CDR1 MDHEN, CDR2 SYDVKM. CDR3 length equals 16 residues. CDR3 amino acids: CASSPSPGQGASTIYF. CDR3 bases: TGTGCCAGCAGTCCCAGCCCCGGGCAGGGGGCCTCGACCATATATTTT.

The chain uses TRBV19 and TRBJ1-1; possibly TRBD1 for D (5 bases). The CDR3 runs 13 residues. CDR1 and CDR2 (germline): LNHDA, SQIVND (reference sequence). V was pared by 6 bases and J by 0 bases, with 8 bases between. CDR3 residues: CASSEGVNTEAFF. The CDR3 region has the DNA TGTGCCAGTAGCGAAGGGGTGAACACTGAAGCTTTCTTT.

This clone was counted between two and nine times. V gene TRBV5-1 combines with J gene TRBJ2-3; D may be TRBD2 (5 bases). The germline CDR1 and CDR2 sequences are SGHRS and YFSETQ. V was trimmed by 0 bases and J by 5 bases, leaving 16 bases between them. CDR3 length equals 16 residues. The CDR3 region is CASSLAAGGSKDTQYF. Written as DNA, the CDR3 is TGCGCCAGCAGCTTGGCCGCGGGTGGGTCGAAAGATACGCAGTATTTT.

The CDR3 protein is CASSEGTSVAGELFF. The CDR3 DNA sequence: TGTGCCAGCAGTGAAGGAACTAGCGTTGCCGGGGAGCTGTTTTTT. The J gene is TRBJ2-2, the V gene TRBV6-1; 7 bases match TRBD2. V gave up 1 base and J gave up 6 bases; unmatched junction bases: 5. The CDR3 is 15 residues long. Germline CDR1 is MNHNS and CDR2 is SASEGT.

This clone was seen a single time. The chain is built from TRBV29-1 and TRBJ1-6; 9 bases line up with TRBD1. Germline-derived CDR1 and CDR2 are SQVTM and ANQGSEA. This CDR3 has 13 amino acids. V shed 7 bases, J shed 11 bases, and the junction held 9 bases outside the gene matches. For the CDR3, the DNA is TGCAGCGCCCGGGGGACAGGGAGGGCACCCCTCCACTTT. Protein: CSARGTGRAPLHF.

This clone has only a few counts. The chain joins TRBV11-2 to TRBJ2-1, with D perhaps TRBD1 (6 bases). CDR3 length equals 17 residues. Germline V gene sequence: CDR1 SGHAT, CDR2 FQNNGV. The V gene lost 5 bases and the J gene lost 0 bases, with 17 bases spanning the gap. CDR3 nucleotides: TGTGCCAGCAGCGCGAACAGGGTGATTAGCTCCTACAATGAGCAGTTCTTC. It yields the protein CASSANRVISSYNEQFF. Full variable domain (remainder filled in from reference TRBV11-2 and TRBJ2-1): EAGVAQSPRYKIIEKRQSVAFWCNPISGHATLYWYQQILGQGPKLLIQFQNNGVVDDSQLPKDRFSAERLKGVDSTLKIQPAKLEDSAVYLCASSANRVISSYNEQFFGPGTRLTVL.

V gene TRBV7-7 combines with J gene TRBJ2-1; no reliable D call. Germline loops: CDR1 SSHAT, CDR2 FNYEAQ (reference sequence). The CDR3 extends over 13 amino acids. The V end lost 2 bases, the J end lost 5 bases, and 7 bases lay between the germline ends. The CDR3 is CASSLYPDNEQFF. DNA of the CDR3: TGTGCCAGCAGCTTATACCCCGACAATGAGCAGTTCTTC.

The chain recombines TRBV7-3 with TRBJ2-1; the D is unclear. Germline V gene data show CDR1 as SGHTA and CDR2 as FQGTGA. V lost 5 bases to trimming and J lost 6 bases, with 11 bases between them. This CDR3 has 13 amino acids. CDR3 in DNA: TGTGCCAGCAGCGGGCCCGACCCCAATGAGCAGTTCTTC. This codes for CASSGPDPNEQFF.

The V call is TRBV19, the J call TRBJ1-1; D remains unclear. Germline V gives CDR1 LNHDA, CDR2 SQIVND (reference sequence). There are 11 residues in the CDR3. The V and J ends lost 5 bases and 5 bases respectively, with 6 bases between them. In nucleotides, the CDR3 is TGTGCCAGTAGTTTTCTTACTGAAGCTTTCTTT. Protein sequence: CASSFLTEAFF.

The chain couples TRBV19 to TRBJ1-1, with TRBD1 matching over 10 bases. The J segment lost 6 bases and the V segment lost 5 bases, leaving 15 bases of the junction unmatched. The germline V gene has CDR1 LNHDA and CDR2 SQIVND (reference sequence). The CDR3 extends over 17 amino acids. In DNA form, the CDR3 reads TGTGCCAGTAGTTTCCTGACAGGGGGCGCCCTGGAACCTGAAGCTTTCTTT. Its protein is CASSFLTGGALEPEAFF.

The V call is TRBV5-1, the J call TRBJ1-5; D might be TRBD1 (5 bases). Germline CDR1 is SGHRS and CDR2 is YFSETQ. The CDR3 sequence is 14 residues long. The V end was cut by 4 bases, the J end by 7 bases, with 15 bases between. CDR3 in DNA: TGCGCCAGCAGCATTGGAGCGGCAGGGCAGCCCCAGCATTTT. Translated, it gives CASSIGAAGQPQHF.